This entry features one T cell receptor (beta chain) sequence. Its antigen remains unknown. The data stem from a study of glioma-infiltrating T cells. Study-level findings and limits: Only very few CDR3 sequences appeared in both tissue and blood. Gliomas, especially low-grade, showed above-expected tissue-blood divergence; non-neoplastic patients showed below.

Using RNA template, CDR3s of TCR alpha and beta were amplified with iRepertoire arm-PCR. TCRdb re-called the multiplex PCR reads through MiXCR, storing one row per CDR3 protein. Among about 180,000 distinct CDR3 sequences listed, about 40% were seen once. This CDR3 comprises 14 residues. Trimming took off 3 bases at V and 2 bases at J, with 11 bases between the two ends. Looked up from germline, CDR1 is GTSNPN and CDR2 is SVGIG (reference sequence). Source material: glioma tissue, nonneoplastic brain tissue, or PBMCs (not recorded which). The clonotype comes from a human donor with low-grade glioma or glioblastoma, undergoing nonglioma brain surgery, or in good health (not recorded which). The chain joins TRBV30 to TRBJ1-5, with unresolved D. The CDR3 DNA sequence: TGTGCCTGGAGCTCAGGACCGCGCAATCAGCCCCAGCATTTT. Protein product: CAWSSGPRNQPQHF.